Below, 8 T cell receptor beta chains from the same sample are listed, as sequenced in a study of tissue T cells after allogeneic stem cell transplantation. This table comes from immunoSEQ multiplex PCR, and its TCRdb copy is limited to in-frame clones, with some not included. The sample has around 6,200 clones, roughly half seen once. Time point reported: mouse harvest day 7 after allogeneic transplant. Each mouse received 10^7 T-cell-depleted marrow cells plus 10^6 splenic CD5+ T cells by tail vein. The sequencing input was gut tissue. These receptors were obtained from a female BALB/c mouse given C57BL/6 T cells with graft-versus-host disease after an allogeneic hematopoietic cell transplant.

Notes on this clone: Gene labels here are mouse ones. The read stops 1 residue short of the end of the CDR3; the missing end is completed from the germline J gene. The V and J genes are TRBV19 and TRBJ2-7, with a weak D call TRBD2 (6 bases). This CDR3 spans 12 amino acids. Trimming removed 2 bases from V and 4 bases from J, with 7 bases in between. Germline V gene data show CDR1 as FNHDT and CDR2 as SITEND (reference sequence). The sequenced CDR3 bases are TGTGCCAGCAGTATGGGGGGATATGAACAGTAC. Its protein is CASSMGGYEQY. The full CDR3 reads CASSMGGYEQYF.

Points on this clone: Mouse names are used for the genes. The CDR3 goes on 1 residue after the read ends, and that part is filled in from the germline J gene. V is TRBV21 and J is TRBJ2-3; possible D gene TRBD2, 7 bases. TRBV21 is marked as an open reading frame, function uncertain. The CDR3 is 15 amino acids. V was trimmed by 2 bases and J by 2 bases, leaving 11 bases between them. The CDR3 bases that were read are TGTGCTAGCAGTCAAGGGGGGCCTGTTGCAGAAACGCTGTAT. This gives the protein CASSQGGPVAETLY. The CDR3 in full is CASSQGGPVAETLYF.

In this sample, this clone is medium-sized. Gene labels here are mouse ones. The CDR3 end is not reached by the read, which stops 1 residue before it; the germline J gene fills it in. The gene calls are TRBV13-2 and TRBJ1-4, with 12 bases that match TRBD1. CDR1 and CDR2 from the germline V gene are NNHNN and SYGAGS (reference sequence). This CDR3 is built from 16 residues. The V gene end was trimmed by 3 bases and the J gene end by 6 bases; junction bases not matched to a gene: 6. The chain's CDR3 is CASGVRDRGLDERLFF. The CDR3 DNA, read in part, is TGTGCCAGCGGTGTCCGGGACAGGGGGCTGGACGAAAGATTATTT.

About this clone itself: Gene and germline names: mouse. CDR3 DNA (partial): TGTGCCAGCTCTCTTCCAGGGCCCACAGAAGTCTTC. It translates to CASSLPGPTEVF. The entire CDR3 is CASSLPGPTEVFF. The J gene is TRBJ1-1, the V gene TRBV12-2, with D possibly TRBD1 on 5 matching bases. The read ends 1 residue before the CDR3 terminus; that terminus is restored from the germline J gene. Trimming left V 1 base short and J 4 bases short, with 9 bases between. Germline values: CDR1 SGHLS, CDR2 HYDKME. The CDR3 has 13 residues.

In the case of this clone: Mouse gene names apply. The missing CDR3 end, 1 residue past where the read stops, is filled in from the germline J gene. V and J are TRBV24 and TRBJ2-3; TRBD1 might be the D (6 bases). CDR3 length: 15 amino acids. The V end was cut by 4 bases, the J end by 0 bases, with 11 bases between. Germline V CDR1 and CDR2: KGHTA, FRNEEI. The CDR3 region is CASSPGTSSAETLYF. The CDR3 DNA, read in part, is TGTGCCAGCAGTCCCGGGACATCTAGTGCAGAAACGCTGTAT.

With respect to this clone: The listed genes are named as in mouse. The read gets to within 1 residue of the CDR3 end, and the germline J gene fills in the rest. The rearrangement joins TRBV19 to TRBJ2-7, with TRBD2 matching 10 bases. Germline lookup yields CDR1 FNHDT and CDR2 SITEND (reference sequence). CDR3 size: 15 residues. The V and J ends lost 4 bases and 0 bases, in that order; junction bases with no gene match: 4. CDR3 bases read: TGTGCCAGCAGTCCTAGACTGGGGGGCTCCTATGAACAGTAC. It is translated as CASSPRLGGSYEQY. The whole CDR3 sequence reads CASSPRLGGSYEQYF.

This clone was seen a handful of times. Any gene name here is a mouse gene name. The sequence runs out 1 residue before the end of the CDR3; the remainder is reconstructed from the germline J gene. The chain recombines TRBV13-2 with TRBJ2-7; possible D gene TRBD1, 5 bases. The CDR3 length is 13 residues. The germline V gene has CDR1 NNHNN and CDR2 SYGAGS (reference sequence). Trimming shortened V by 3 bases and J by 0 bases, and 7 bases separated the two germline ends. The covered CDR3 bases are TGTGCCAGCGGTGGACAGCCCTCCTATGAACAGTAC. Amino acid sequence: CASGGQPSYEQY. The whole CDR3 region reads CASGGQPSYEQYF.

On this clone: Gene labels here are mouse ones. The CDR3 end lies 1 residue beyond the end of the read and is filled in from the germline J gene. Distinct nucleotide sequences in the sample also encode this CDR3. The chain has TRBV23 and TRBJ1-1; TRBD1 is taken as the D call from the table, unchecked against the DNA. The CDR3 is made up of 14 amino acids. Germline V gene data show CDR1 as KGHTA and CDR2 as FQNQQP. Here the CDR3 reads CSSSQSPGNTEVFF. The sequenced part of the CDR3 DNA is TGCTCCAGCAGTCAATCCCCAGGGAACACAGAAGTCTTC.